Below, 15 T cell receptor beta chains from the same sample are listed, as sequenced in a study of blood T cell repertoires in COVID-19. The protocol was immunoSEQ multiplex PCR, while the TCRdb copy is restricted to in-frame clones and leaves out a portion. Altogether over 130,000 clones are present, about 80% being singletons, with the ten largest covering 4%. The specimen was peripheral blood. The receptor source for this set is an older woman with acute or convalescent COVID-19.

The chain employs TRBV28 and TRBJ2-3; 7 bases align to TRBD1. V was pared by 6 bases and J by 0 bases, with 15 bases of the junction left unmatched. Germline values: CDR1 MDHEN, CDR2 SYDVKM. The CDR3 extends over 18 amino acids. CDR3 protein: CASRTTGTAEFSTDTQYF. Written as DNA, the CDR3 is TGTGCCAGCAGGACCACTGGGACAGCGGAGTTTAGCACAGATACGCAGTATTTT.

This sequence joins TRBV2 and TRBJ2-1, with D tentatively TRBD1 (5 bases). This CDR3 is built from 15 residues. Trimming took off 0 bases at V and 3 bases at J, with 9 bases between the two ends. CDR1 and CDR2 (germline): SNHLY, FYNNEI. For the CDR3, the DNA is TGTGCCAGCAGTGAAGCTGGACAAAACTACAATGAGCAGTTCTTC. The encoded protein is CASSEAGQNYNEQFF.

V and J are TRBV6-5 and TRBJ1-2; D perhaps matches TRBD1 (6 bases). V lost 8 bases, J lost 8 bases, and 15 bases lay in between. Germline CDR1 MNHEY, CDR2 SVGAGI. CDR3 length: 12 amino acids. The CDR3, as DNA: TGTGCCAGCGCCGACACAGGGCGCGGCTACACCTTC. As protein: CASADTGRGYTF.

This clone was detected only once. Other DNA sequences in this sample translate to the same CDR3. The genes are TRBV30 and TRBJ1-2; maybe TRBD1 (5 bases). The CDR3 is 10 residues long. V lost 3 bases to trimming and J lost 8 bases, with 7 bases between them. Germline values: CDR1 GTSNPN, CDR2 SVGIG (reference sequence). The CDR3 nucleotides are TGTGCCTGGAGACGGGGGGGCTACACCTTC. It specifies CAWRRGGYTF. Complete variable domain (other parts from reference TRBV30 and TRBJ1-2): SQTIHQWPATLVQPVGSPLSLECTVEGTSNPNLYWYRQAAGRGLQLLFYSVGIGQISSEVPQNLSASRPQDRQFILSSKKLLLSDSGFYLCAWRRGGYTFGSGTRLTVV.

V gene TRBV9 combines with J gene TRBJ1-5; D is unresolved. This CDR3 spans 15 amino acids. The germline gives CDR1 SGDLS, CDR2 YYNGEE. V was clipped by 2 bases and J by 5 bases, with 14 bases between them. CDR3 bases: TGTGCCAGCAGCGTTTCGGACGGGGAACATCAGCCCCAGCATTTT. Protein product: CASSVSDGEHQPQHF.

The J gene is TRBJ2-7, the V gene TRBV28; D is perhaps TRBD1 (6 bases). Trimming took 4 bases from V and 0 from J, leaving 13 bases between them. The V gene's germline CDR1 is MDHEN and CDR2 SYDVKM. This CDR3 has 15 amino acids. In nucleotides, the CDR3 is TGTGCCAGCAGTTCCCCGACAGGTAGCTCCTACGAGCAGTACTTC. Residues: CASSSPTGSSYEQYF.

This rearrangement joins TRBV5-1 to TRBJ2-7; TRBD2 aligns across 11 bases. The V and J ends lost 3 bases and 3 bases, in that order; junction bases with no gene match: 2. Germline loops: CDR1 SGHRS, CDR2 YFSETQ. The CDR3 length is 14 residues. CDR3 in DNA: TGCGCCAGCAGCTCAGGGACTAGCGGCTACGAGCAGTACTTC. It translates to CASSSGTSGYEQYF. The whole variable domain, remainder taken from reference TRBV5-1 and TRBJ2-7, is KAGVTQTPRYLIKTRGQQVTLSCSPISGHRSVSWYQQTPGQGLQFLFEYFSETQRNKGNFPGRFSGRQFSNSRSEMNVSTLELGDSALYLCASSSGTSGYEQYFGPGTRLTVT.

The chain combines TRBV7-9 with TRBJ1-2; 7 nucleotides align to TRBD1. The CDR3 length is 13 residues. Germline loops: CDR1 SEHNR, CDR2 FQNEAQ (reference sequence). With 5 bases clipped from V and 2 bases from J, the junction kept 2 bases outside the gene matches. The DNA of the CDR3 is TGTGCCAGCAGCCCGACAGGGAACTATGGCTACACCTTC. Protein: CASSPTGNYGYTF.

The chain is built from TRBV5-4 and TRBJ2-1; 8 nucleotides line up with TRBD2. Unmatched junction bases numbered 9, after V lost 5 bases and J lost 5 bases. The length of the CDR3 is 15 residues. Germline values: CDR1 SGHNT, CDR2 YYREEE (reference sequence). CDR3 nucleotides: TGTGCCAGCAGGCCGGGGGGGAGGGCCAACAATGAGCAGTTCTTC. Translated: CASRPGGRANNEQFF.

The DNA of the CDR3 is TGTGCCAGCAGTTTACTAGCGGGAGTACCGAGGGGCAATGAGCAGTTCTTC. Protein: CASSLLAGVPRGNEQFF. The chain carries TRBV28 and TRBJ2-1, with 10 bases fitting TRBD2. Germline V gene data show CDR1 as MDHEN and CDR2 as SYDVKM. The CDR3 totals 17 residues. The V and J ends lost 2 bases and 6 bases, in that order; junction bases with no gene match: 10.

Concerning this clone: In the same sample, other DNA sequences code for this CDR3. V usage is TRBV6-5 and J usage is TRBJ2-1; 7 nucleotides align to TRBD2. J lost 9 bases, V lost 6 bases, and 5 bases had no gene match. CDR1 is MNHEY, CDR2 SVGAGI, per germline. The CDR3 is made up of 12 amino acids. The CDR3 coding sequence is TGTGCCAGCAGCTACCAGCGGGGTGAGCAGTTCTTC. Translated, it gives CASSYQRGEQFF.

This clone has a single count. The V call is TRBV4-1, the J call TRBJ2-2; D uncertain. Germline CDR1 is MGHRA and CDR2 is YSYEKL. The CDR3 runs to 15 residues. With 3 bases removed from V and 3 bases from J, the gap between germline ends came to 11 bases. The CDR3 nucleotides are TGCGCCAGCAGCCATAGTCAGCGAGACACCGGGGAGCTGTTTTTT. Translating gives CASSHSQRDTGELFF.

The chain combines TRBV5-1 with TRBJ1-1; no firm D call. The CDR3 totals 14 residues. Trimming pared 0 bases from V and 1 base from J, leaving 7 bases between. Looked up from germline, CDR1 is SGHRS and CDR2 is YFSETQ. The CDR3 region has the DNA TGCGCCAGCAGCTTGGTTCCGGGGAACACTGAAGCTTTCTTT. Protein product: CASSLVPGNTEAFF.

For this clone: This same CDR3 is encoded by further DNA sequences in the sample. The V gene is TRBV28, the J gene TRBJ1-2; possibly TRBD1 for D (6 bases). This CDR3 has 14 residues. With 3 bases removed from V and 5 bases from J, the gap between germline ends came to 13 bases. Germline CDR1 MDHEN, CDR2 SYDVKM. CDR3 bases: TGTGCCAGCAGTTTGAGCGGGAGGGGGTATGGCTACACCTTC. This gives the protein CASSLSGRGYGYTF.

This chain uses TRBV2 with TRBJ2-1; 9 bases align to TRBD1. CDR1 is SNHLY and CDR2 is FYNNEI in the germline V gene. J gave up 4 bases and V 3 bases, and 4 bases lay outside the gene matches. The CDR3 extends over 15 amino acids. Written as DNA, the CDR3 is TGTGCCAGCAGTGAGGACAGGGGACATTACAATGAGCAGTTCTTC. Translation: CASSEDRGHYNEQFF.